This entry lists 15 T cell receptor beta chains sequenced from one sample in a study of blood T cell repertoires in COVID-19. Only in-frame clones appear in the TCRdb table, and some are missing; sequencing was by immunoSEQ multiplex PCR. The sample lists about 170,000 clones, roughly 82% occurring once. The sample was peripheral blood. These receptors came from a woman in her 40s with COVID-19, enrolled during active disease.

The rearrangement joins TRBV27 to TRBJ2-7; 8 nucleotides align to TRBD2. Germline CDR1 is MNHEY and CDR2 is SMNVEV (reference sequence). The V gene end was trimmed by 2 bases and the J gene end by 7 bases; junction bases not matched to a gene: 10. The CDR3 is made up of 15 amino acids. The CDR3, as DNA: TGTGCCAGCAGTTTAGGTCCAGGACTAGCTGGGGAGCAGTACTTC. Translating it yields CASSLGPGLAGEQYF.

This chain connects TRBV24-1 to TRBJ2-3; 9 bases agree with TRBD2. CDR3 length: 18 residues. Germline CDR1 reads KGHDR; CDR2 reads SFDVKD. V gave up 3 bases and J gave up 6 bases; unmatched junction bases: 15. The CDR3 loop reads CATSDATDRLAGSDTQYF. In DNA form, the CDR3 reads TGTGCCACCAGTGATGCCACGGATCGGCTAGCGGGGTCCGATACGCAGTATTTT.

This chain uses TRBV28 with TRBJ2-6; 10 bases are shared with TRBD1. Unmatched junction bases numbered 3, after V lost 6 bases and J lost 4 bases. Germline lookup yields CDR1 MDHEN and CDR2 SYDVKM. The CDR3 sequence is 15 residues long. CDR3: CASSGTGAGANVLTF. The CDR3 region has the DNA TGTGCCAGCAGCGGGACAGGGGCCGGGGCCAACGTCCTGACTTTC.

Here the CDR3 DNA reads TGTGCCAGCTCACCGCTAGCCGGGACAGGCCAAGAGACCCAGTACTTC. This encodes CASSPLAGTGQETQYF. This sequence joins TRBV18 and TRBJ2-5; TRBD1 matches at 8 bases. The CDR3 length is 16 residues. The germline V gene encodes CDR1 KGHSH and CDR2 LQKENI. The V gene end was trimmed by 3 bases and the J gene end by 1 base; junction bases not matched to a gene: 7.

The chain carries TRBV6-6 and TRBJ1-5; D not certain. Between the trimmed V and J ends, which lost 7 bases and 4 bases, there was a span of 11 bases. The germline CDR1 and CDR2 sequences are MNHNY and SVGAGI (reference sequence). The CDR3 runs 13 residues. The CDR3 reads CASTPGSNQPQHF. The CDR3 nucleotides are TGTGCCAGCACCCCCGGGAGTAATCAGCCCCAGCATTTT.

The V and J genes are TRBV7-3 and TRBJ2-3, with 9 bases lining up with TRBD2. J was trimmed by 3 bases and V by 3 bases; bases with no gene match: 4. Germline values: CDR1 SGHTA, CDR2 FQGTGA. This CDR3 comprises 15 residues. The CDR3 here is CASSLGGGATDTQYF. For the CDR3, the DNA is TGTGCCAGCAGCTTGGGCGGGGGGGCAACAGATACGCAGTATTTT.

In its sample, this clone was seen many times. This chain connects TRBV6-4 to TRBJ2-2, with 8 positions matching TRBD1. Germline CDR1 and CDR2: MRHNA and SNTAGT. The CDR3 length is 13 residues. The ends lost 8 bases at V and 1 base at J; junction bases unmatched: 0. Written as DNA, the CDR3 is TGTGCCAGCGGGACAGGGAACACCGGGGAGCTGTTTTTT. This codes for CASGTGNTGELFF.

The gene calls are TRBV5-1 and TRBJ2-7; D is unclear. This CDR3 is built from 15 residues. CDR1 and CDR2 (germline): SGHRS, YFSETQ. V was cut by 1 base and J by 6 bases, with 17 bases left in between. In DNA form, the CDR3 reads TGCGCCAGCAGCTTGCAGCAGGATCTTTCCGGCGAGCAGTACTTC. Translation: CASSLQQDLSGEQYF.

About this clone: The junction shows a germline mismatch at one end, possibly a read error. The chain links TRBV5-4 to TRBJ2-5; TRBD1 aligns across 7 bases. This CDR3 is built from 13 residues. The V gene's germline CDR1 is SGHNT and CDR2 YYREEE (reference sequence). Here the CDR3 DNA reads TGTGCCAGCAGTTTGGGACAGCAAGAGACCCAGTACTTC. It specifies CASSLGQQETQYF.

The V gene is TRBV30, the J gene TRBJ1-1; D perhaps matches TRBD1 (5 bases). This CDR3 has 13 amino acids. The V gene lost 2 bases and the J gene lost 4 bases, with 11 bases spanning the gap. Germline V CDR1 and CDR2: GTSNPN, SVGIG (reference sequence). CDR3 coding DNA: TGTGCCTGGAGTCCCTCGGGGGGCACTGAAGCTTTCTTT. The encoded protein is CAWSPSGGTEAFF.

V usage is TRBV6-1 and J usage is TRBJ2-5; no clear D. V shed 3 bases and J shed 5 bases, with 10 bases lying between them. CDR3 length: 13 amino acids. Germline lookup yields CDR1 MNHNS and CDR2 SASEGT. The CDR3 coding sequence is TGTGCCAGCAGTGATCGGTTACGGGAGACCCAGTACTTC. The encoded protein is CASSDRLRETQYF.

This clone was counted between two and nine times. CDR3 amino acids: CASAREGAHSYEQYF. In nucleotides, the CDR3 is TGTGCCTCAGCACGTGAGGGAGCTCACTCCTACGAGCAGTACTTC. The chain combines TRBV6-5 with TRBJ2-7, with a tentative D call TRBD2 (5 bases). V was trimmed by 11 bases and J by 0 bases, leaving 20 bases between them. This CDR3 is 15 amino acids long. Germline V lookup: CDR1 MNHEY, CDR2 SVGAGI.

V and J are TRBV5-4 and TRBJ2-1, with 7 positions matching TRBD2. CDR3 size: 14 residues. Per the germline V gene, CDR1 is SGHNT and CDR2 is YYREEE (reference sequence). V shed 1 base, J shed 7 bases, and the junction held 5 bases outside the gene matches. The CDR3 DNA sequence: TGTGCCAGCAGCTTGATATTCGGGGGGAATGAGCAGTTCTTC. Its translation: CASSLIFGGNEQFF.

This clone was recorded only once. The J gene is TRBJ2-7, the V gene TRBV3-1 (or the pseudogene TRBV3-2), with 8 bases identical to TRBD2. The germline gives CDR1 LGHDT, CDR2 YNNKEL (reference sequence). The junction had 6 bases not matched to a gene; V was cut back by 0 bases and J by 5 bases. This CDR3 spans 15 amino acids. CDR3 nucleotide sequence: TGTGCCAGCAGCCAAGATGTAGCGGGATACGACGAGCAGTACTTC. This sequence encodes CASSQDVAGYDEQYF.

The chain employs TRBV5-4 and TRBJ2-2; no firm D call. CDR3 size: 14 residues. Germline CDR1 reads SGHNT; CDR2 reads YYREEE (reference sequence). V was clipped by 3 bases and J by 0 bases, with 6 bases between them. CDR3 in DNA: TGTGCCAGCAGCTCTGAGCCGAACACCGGGGAGCTGTTTTTT. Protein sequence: CASSSEPNTGELFF.